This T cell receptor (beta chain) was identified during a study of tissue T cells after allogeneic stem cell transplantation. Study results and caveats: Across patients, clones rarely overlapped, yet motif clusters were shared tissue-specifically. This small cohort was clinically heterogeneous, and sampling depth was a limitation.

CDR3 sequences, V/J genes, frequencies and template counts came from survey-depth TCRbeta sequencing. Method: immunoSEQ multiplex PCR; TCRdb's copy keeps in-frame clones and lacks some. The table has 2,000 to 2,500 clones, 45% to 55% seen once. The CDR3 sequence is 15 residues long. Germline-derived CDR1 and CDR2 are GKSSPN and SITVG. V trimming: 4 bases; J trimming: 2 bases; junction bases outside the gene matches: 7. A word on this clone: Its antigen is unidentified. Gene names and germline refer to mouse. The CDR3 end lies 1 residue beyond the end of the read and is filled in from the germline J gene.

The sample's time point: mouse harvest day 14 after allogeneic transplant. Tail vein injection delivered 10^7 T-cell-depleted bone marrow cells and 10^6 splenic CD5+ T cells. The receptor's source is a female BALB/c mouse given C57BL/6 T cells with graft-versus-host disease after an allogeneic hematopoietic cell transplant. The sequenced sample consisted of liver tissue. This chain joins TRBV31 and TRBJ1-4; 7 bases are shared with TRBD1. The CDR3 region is CAWTPGQTSNERLFF. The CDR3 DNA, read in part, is TGTGCCTGGACCCCGGGACAGACCTCCAACGAAAGATTATTT.